A single sample gave rise to the 6 T cell receptor beta chains below, sequenced in a study of shared clonotypes between healthy human individuals. Assay used: immunoSEQ multiplex PCR; TCRdb lists only in-frame clones, some missing. Seen here are about 2.4 million clones, roughly 93% observed once, and the top ten hold 0.36%. Input material: naive CD4+ T cells from PBMCs. The subset here: CD45RA+ positively selected. The receptors derive from a man between 18 and 35 years old in good health. Some clones in this sample may be carry-over from other donors' samples.

The genes are TRBV12-5 and TRBJ2-3, with D perhaps TRBD1 or TRBD2 (6 bases each). The germline V gene encodes CDR1 LGHNT and CDR2 FRNRAP. The CDR3 runs 17 residues. Trimming cost V 2 bases and J 4 bases, with 19 bases left between them. The CDR3 DNA is TGTGCTAGTGGTTTGATAGTAGGGGGGAGAAGGGCAGATACGCAGTATTTT. The encoded protein is CASGLIVGGRRADTQYF. The full variable domain, with the rest looked up from reference TRBV12-5 and TRBJ2-3, is DARVTQTPRHKVTEMGQEVTMRCQPILGHNTVFWYRQTMMQGLELLAYFRNRAPLDDSGMPKDRFSAEMPDATLATLKIQPSEPRDSAVYFCASGLIVGGRRADTQYFGPGTRLTVL.

This chain joins TRBV7-8 and TRBJ2-1, with D hard to call. Germline CDR1 is SGHVS and CDR2 is FQNEAQ. With 6 bases removed from V and 10 bases from J, the gap between germline ends came to 19 bases. The CDR3 has 14 residues. This CDR3 is CASRQHSPSSEQFF. CDR3 coding DNA: TGTGCCAGCAGACAACACTCCCCAAGTTCCGAGCAGTTCTTC.

The chain employs TRBV9 and TRBJ2-7; tentatively, D is TRBD1 or TRBD2 (5 bases each). This CDR3 has 15 residues. Germline CDR1 and CDR2: SGDLS and YYNGEE. Trimming left V 0 bases short and J 3 bases short, with 13 bases between. The CDR3 here is CASSVALGTIYEQYF. The CDR3 DNA reads as TGTGCCAGCAGCGTAGCTCTGGGGACCATCTACGAGCAGTACTTC.

This clone was picked up a small number of times. This chain joins TRBV7-3 and TRBJ1-1, with D unclear. Trimming took 5 bases from V and 1 from J, leaving 8 bases between them. The CDR3 is 13 amino acids. The germline gives CDR1 SGHTA, CDR2 FQGTGA. The DNA for the CDR3 is TGTGCCAGCAGCACGTCGCAGAACACTGAAGCTTTCTTT. Its translation: CASSTSQNTEAFF.

This clone was recorded once. The V call is TRBV5-4, the J call TRBJ2-3; 7 bases align to TRBD2. Losses at the gene ends were 0 bases for V and 4 bases for J; bases not matched to a gene: 2. This CDR3 region has 14 residues. Germline CDR1 reads SGHNT; CDR2 reads YYREEE (reference sequence). This CDR3 reads CASSLAGGSDTQYF. CDR3 nucleotides: TGTGCCAGCAGCTTGGCCGGGGGGTCAGATACGCAGTATTTT.

The genes are TRBV27 and TRBJ2-7; 7 bases fit TRBD1. The junction had 4 bases not matched to a gene; V was cut back by 8 bases and J by 0 bases. The CDR3 spans 13 residues. The germline gives CDR1 MNHEY, CDR2 SMNVEV (reference sequence). CDR3 region: CASGRDSSYEQYF. The CDR3 DNA sequence: TGTGCCAGCGGCCGGGACAGCTCCTACGAGCAGTACTTC.